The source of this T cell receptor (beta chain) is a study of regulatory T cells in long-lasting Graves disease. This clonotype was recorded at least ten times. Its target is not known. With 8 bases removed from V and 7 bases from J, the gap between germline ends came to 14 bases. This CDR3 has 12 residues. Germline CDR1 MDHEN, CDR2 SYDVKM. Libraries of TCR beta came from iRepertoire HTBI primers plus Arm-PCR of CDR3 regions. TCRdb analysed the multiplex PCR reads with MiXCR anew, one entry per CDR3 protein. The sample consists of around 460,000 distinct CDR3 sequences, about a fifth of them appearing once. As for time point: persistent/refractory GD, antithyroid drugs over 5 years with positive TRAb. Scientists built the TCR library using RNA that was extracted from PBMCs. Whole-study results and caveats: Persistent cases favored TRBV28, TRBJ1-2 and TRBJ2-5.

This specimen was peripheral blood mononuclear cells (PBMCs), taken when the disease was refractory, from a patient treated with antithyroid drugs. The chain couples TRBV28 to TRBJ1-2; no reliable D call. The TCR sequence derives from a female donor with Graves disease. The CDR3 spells CASGSLEGGYTF. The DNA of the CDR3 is TGTGCCAGCGGCTCCCTTGAGGGTGGCTACACCTTC.